This section outlines one T cell receptor beta chain sequence together with its context. The antigen remains undetermined. The sample is drawn from a study of CD8 T cells in Susac syndrome. Study-wide findings and caveats: A relatively small number of individuals underwent TCR sequencing and HLA analysis.

RNA, at about 0.45 to 1 ug, was reverse transcribed with random hexamers. Amplification of TCR beta CDR3 used immunoSEQ multiplex PCR across 54 Vbeta and 13 Jbeta. From the immunoSEQ multiplex PCR reads, TCRdb called clonotypes with MiXCR, one entry per CDR3 protein. The sample holds 160,000 or so distinct CDR3 sequences, around 92% seen once. J gave up 3 bases and V 8 bases, and 12 bases lay outside the gene matches. Germline CDR1 LGHDT, CDR2 YNNKEL (reference sequence). The CDR3 is 16 amino acids. TEMRA cells were FACS-enriched, and CD8+ and CD4+ T cells were isolated negatively. This receptor was identified in a human donor in good health. J is TRBJ2-1 and V is TRBV3-1; 8 bases match TRBD1. Sample: CD4+ T cells from PBMCs. CDR3 coding DNA: TGTGCCAGCGGACCTCTAGGGACAGGAGTCTACAATGAGCAGTTCTTC. It encodes CASGPLGTGVYNEQFF.